The 31 T cell receptor beta chains below all came from one sample that was sequenced in a study of cytomegalovirus exposure and HLA in healthy donors. Primers: 60 Vbeta forward and 13 Jbeta reverse. Assay: immunoSEQ multiplex PCR; the TCRdb copy retains only in-frame clones and omits some. The sample lists roughly 200,000 clones, 75% to 90% occurring once. The sequenced sample was PBMCs. The receptors were gathered from a woman in her twenties or thirties in good health and CMV-seronegative.

The rearrangement joins TRBV27 to TRBJ2-2, with 9 positions matching TRBD1. The CDR3 runs to 15 residues. The ends lost 2 bases at V and 4 bases at J; junction bases unmatched: 2. Germline V gene sequence: CDR1 MNHEY, CDR2 SMNVEV (reference sequence). The DNA for the CDR3 is TGTGCCAGCAGTTTACACAGGGGGCGCACCGGGGAGCTGTTTTTT. It is translated as CASSLHRGRTGELFF.

The J gene is TRBJ2-3, the V gene TRBV7-3; D is perhaps TRBD2 (5 bases). Germline lookup yields CDR1 SGHTA and CDR2 FQGTGA. The length of the CDR3 is 13 residues. The V end lost 5 bases, the J end lost 4 bases, and 10 bases lay between the germline ends. CDR3 in amino acids: CASSGTRADTQYF. The CDR3 nucleotides read TGTGCCAGCAGCGGAACGAGGGCAGATACGCAGTATTTT.

The V and J genes are TRBV7-2 and TRBJ2-3; D is undetermined. Trimming took off 2 bases at V and 5 bases at J, with 11 bases between the two ends. Germline V gene sequence: CDR1 SGHTA, CDR2 FQGNSA. The CDR3 totals 14 residues. This chain's CDR3 is CASSLIARLDTQYF. The CDR3 nucleotides are TGTGCCAGCAGCTTAATCGCTAGGCTAGATACGCAGTATTTT.

DNA for the CDR3: TGTGCCAGCAGACAGGGGGCCTACAATGAGCAGTTCTTC. This gives the protein CASRQGAYNEQFF. The chain is built from TRBV7-9 and TRBJ2-1, with 8 nucleotides matching TRBD1. V shed 6 bases, J shed 2 bases, and the junction held 0 bases outside the gene matches. The germline V gene encodes CDR1 SEHNR and CDR2 FQNEAQ (reference sequence). The CDR3 is 13 amino acids.

V and J are TRBV5-1 and TRBJ2-5, with TRBD2 identical over 8 bases. CDR1 SGHRS and CDR2 YFSETQ come from the germline V gene. Trimming cost V 0 bases and J 4 bases; bases outside gene matches: 8. This CDR3 spans 16 amino acids. The CDR3 reads CASSLVLAVPGETQYF. The CDR3, as DNA: TGCGCCAGCAGCTTGGTACTAGCGGTACCGGGAGAGACCCAGTACTTC.

The rearrangement links TRBV28 to TRBJ2-7; 7 nucleotides match TRBD2. The V gene's germline CDR1 is MDHEN and CDR2 SYDVKM. V gave up 4 bases and J gave up 0 bases; unmatched junction bases: 6. This CDR3 is built from 15 residues. The CDR3: CASSSASGNSYEQYF. Here the CDR3 DNA reads TGTGCCAGCAGTTCCGCTAGCGGAAACTCCTACGAGCAGTACTTC.

This sequence joins TRBV4-1 and TRBJ2-5, with 11 bases identical to TRBD1. The germline V gene encodes CDR1 MGHRA and CDR2 YSYEKL. The V gene end was trimmed by 3 bases and the J gene end by 4 bases; junction bases not matched to a gene: 4. The CDR3 is 15 amino acids. CDR3 loop: CASSQGTGGGETQYF. CDR3 in DNA: TGCGCCAGCAGCCAGGGGACAGGGGGTGGAGAGACCCAGTACTTC.

This chain connects TRBV6-6 to TRBJ2-3, with 10 nucleotides matching TRBD2. This CDR3 region has 16 residues. J lost 2 bases, V lost 2 bases, and 4 bases had no gene match. Germline CDR1 and CDR2: MNHNY and SVGAGI (reference sequence). The CDR3 spells CASSYLGTSDTDTQYF. CDR3 in DNA: TGTGCCAGCAGTTACCTCGGGACTAGCGACACAGATACGCAGTATTTT.

The rearrangement links TRBV4-2 to TRBJ2-1; TRBD2 aligns across 10 bases. J lost 4 bases, V lost 0 bases, and 3 bases had no gene match. There are 16 residues in the CDR3. Germline V lookup: CDR1 LGHNA, CDR2 YNFKEQ. CDR3 region: CASSQEDSGGYNEQFF. The CDR3 DNA reads as TGTGCCAGCAGCCAAGAAGATAGCGGGGGGTACAATGAGCAGTTCTTC.

The chain carries TRBV11-2 and TRBJ2-3; the match to TRBD2 covers 11 bases. The CDR3 has 16 amino acids. Trimming at V came to 5 bases and at J to 0 bases, leaving 4 bases not matched to a gene. CDR1 is SGHAT and CDR2 is FQNNGV in the germline V gene. CDR3: CASSTSGGHSTDTQYF. The CDR3 region has the DNA TGTGCCAGCAGCACTAGCGGGGGCCATAGCACAGATACGCAGTATTTT.

V and J are TRBV11-2 and TRBJ2-1; 10 bases are shared with TRBD2. Trimming took 4 bases from V and 6 from J; bases not matched to a gene: 9. This CDR3 contains 16 residues. Germline values: CDR1 SGHAT, CDR2 FQNNGV. The CDR3 nucleotides read TGTGCCAGCAGCTCGAAAGGGACTAGCGAGCCCAATGAGCAGTTCTTC. Protein: CASSSKGTSEPNEQFF.

There are a few counts of this clone. V usage is TRBV28 and J usage is TRBJ2-5; TRBD2 might be the D (6 bases). The V end was cut by 2 bases, the J end by 13 bases, with 20 bases between. This CDR3 has 14 residues. Germline V gene sequence: CDR1 MDHEN, CDR2 SYDVKM. CDR3 bases: TGTGCCAGCAGTTTACAGGCTGGGACTTTTTTTCTGTACTTC. Its translation: CASSLQAGTFFLYF.

V is TRBV11-3 and J is TRBJ2-3, with TRBD2 matching over 10 bases. This CDR3 region has 16 residues. Unmatched junction bases numbered 5, after V lost 3 bases and J lost 2 bases. Germline values: CDR1 SGHNT, CDR2 YENEEA. The CDR3 sequence is CASSFGTSGDTDTQYF. DNA of the CDR3: TGTGCCAGCAGCTTTGGCACTAGCGGGGACACAGATACGCAGTATTTT.

V usage is TRBV15 and J usage is TRBJ2-1; 13 nucleotides align to TRBD2. Losses at the gene ends were 0 bases for V and 9 bases for J; bases not matched to a gene: 5. CDR1 and CDR2 (germline): LNHNV, YYDKDF (reference sequence). CDR3 length: 16 residues. CDR3 bases: TGTGCCACCAGCAGAGAGGGTGGGACTAGCGGGATTGAGCAGTTCTTC. Translated, it gives CATSREGGTSGIEQFF. The full variable domain, completed using reference TRBV15 and TRBJ2-1, is DAMVIQNPRYQVTQFGKPVTLSCSQTLNHNVMYWYQQKSSQAPKLLFHYYDKDFNNEADTPDNFQSRRPNTSFCFLDIRSPGLGDTAMYLCATSREGGTSGIEQFFGPGTRLTVL.

Comment on this clone: The junction shows a germline mismatch at one end, possibly a read error. CDR3: CASSLGTVETQYF. The CDR3 nucleotides read TGTGCTAGCAGCTTAGGGACAGTGGAGACCCAGTACTTC. The chain uses TRBV7-7 and TRBJ2-5, with TRBD1 identical over 7 bases. The CDR3 runs to 13 residues. Germline lookup yields CDR1 SSHAT and CDR2 FNYEAQ (reference sequence).

Comments on this clone: This same CDR3 is encoded by further DNA sequences in the sample. This chain uses TRBV19 with TRBJ2-7; no clear D gene. Trimming shortened V by 1 base and J by 0 bases, and 4 bases separated the two germline ends. Looked up from germline, CDR1 is LNHDA and CDR2 is SQIVND (reference sequence). CDR3 size: 13 residues. The CDR3 DNA follows: TGTGCCAGTAGTATAGGCAGCTCCTACGAGCAGTACTTC. It is translated as CASSIGSSYEQYF.

The chain recombines TRBV7-3 with TRBJ2-3, with 7 bases fitting TRBD2. This CDR3 is 15 amino acids long. Germline-derived CDR1 and CDR2 are SGHTA and FQGTGA. V dropped 0 bases and J dropped 0; count of bases not matched to a gene: 0. The CDR3 DNA reads TGTGCCAGCAGCTTAACTAGCGGGAGCACAGATACGCAGTATTTT. Amino acids: CASSLTSGSTDTQYF.

The chain joins TRBV7-9 to TRBJ1-1; D unresolved. This CDR3 comprises 13 residues. Germline-derived CDR1 and CDR2 are SEHNR and FQNEAQ (reference sequence). Deletions cut 3 bases from V and 3 bases from J, with 8 bases between. The CDR3 protein is CASSLEADTEAFF. Here the CDR3 DNA reads TGTGCCAGCAGCTTGGAGGCGGACACTGAAGCTTTCTTT.

J is TRBJ2-3 and V is TRBV7-9, with 8 bases matching TRBD1. V lost 1 base and J lost 3; bases outside the gene matches: 0. Germline CDR1 SEHNR, CDR2 FQNEAQ (reference sequence). CDR3 length: 14 amino acids. The CDR3 DNA sequence: TGTGCCAGCAGCTTAGGACAGGGGACAGATACGCAGTATTTT. Encoded protein: CASSLGQGTDTQYF.

This chain uses TRBV6-1 with TRBJ2-7; no definite D call. There are 15 residues in the CDR3. V lost 0 bases, J lost 3 bases, and 12 bases lay in between. CDR1 and CDR2 from the germline V gene are MNHNS and SASEGT. The CDR3 protein is CASSEAVLTNYEQYF. In DNA form, the CDR3 reads TGTGCCAGCAGTGAAGCCGTCCTTACAAACTACGAGCAGTACTTC.

V and J are TRBV6-1 and TRBJ2-7; 9 bases map to TRBD1. The ends lost 2 bases at V and 3 bases at J; junction bases unmatched: 5. The CDR3 contains 15 residues. The germline gives CDR1 MNHNS, CDR2 SASEGT. CDR3: CASSELGTGNYEQYF. CDR3 nucleotides: TGTGCCAGCAGTGAACTGGGGACAGGGAACTACGAGCAGTACTTC.

The V and J genes are TRBV11-2 and TRBJ2-7; D gene uncertain. Germline-derived CDR1 and CDR2 are SGHAT and FQNNGV. This CDR3 spans 12 amino acids. The V end lost 3 bases, the J end lost 6 bases, and 9 bases lay between the germline ends. The CDR3 here is CASSFPGLEQYF. Written as DNA, the CDR3 is TGTGCCAGCAGCTTCCCGGGTCTCGAGCAGTACTTC.

The gene calls are TRBV7-2 and TRBJ2-1; 8 bases are a match to TRBD2. CDR1 SGHTA and CDR2 FQGNSA come from the germline V gene. Trimming at V came to 5 bases and at J to 6 bases, leaving 6 bases not matched to a gene. This CDR3 contains 14 residues. CDR3 amino acids: CASSPLAGGNEQFF. CDR3 nucleotides: TGTGCCAGCAGCCCACTCGCGGGAGGCAATGAGCAGTTCTTC.

The rearrangement links TRBV2 to TRBJ1-1; possible D gene TRBD1, 6 bases. The germline V gene encodes CDR1 SNHLY and CDR2 FYNNEI. This CDR3 contains 14 residues. Between the trimmed V and J ends, which lost 7 bases and 2 bases, there was a span of 14 bases. CDR3 region: CASTWDTTNTEAFF. DNA of the CDR3: TGTGCCAGCACCTGGGACACTACTAACACTGAAGCTTTCTTT.

V gene TRBV2 combines with J gene TRBJ2-5, with 9 bases that match TRBD2. Losses at the gene ends were 5 bases for V and 1 base for J; bases not matched to a gene: 5. Germline assignment: CDR1 SNHLY and CDR2 FYNNEI. This CDR3 region has 15 residues. The CDR3 loop reads CASSRTSVLQETQYF. CDR3 DNA sequence: TGTGCCAGCAGTAGGACTAGCGTACTCCAAGAGACCCAGTACTTC.

This rearrangement joins TRBV5-1 to TRBJ2-6, with D tentatively TRBD2 (5 bases). V was shortened by 0 bases and J by 0 bases, with 13 bases between the two germline ends. The CDR3 sequence is 18 residues long. CDR1 and CDR2 from the germline V gene are SGHRS and YFSETQ. Written as DNA, the CDR3 is TGCGCCAGCAGCTTGGCGACGGGGATAAGCTCTGGGGCCAACGTCCTGACTTTC. Encoded protein: CASSLATGISSGANVLTF.

The V and J genes are TRBV28 and TRBJ2-2, with D unresolved. The CDR3 covers 13 residues. Trimming removed 4 bases from V and 2 bases from J, with 5 bases in between. CDR1 MDHEN and CDR2 SYDVKM come from the germline V gene. CDR3 DNA: TGTGCCAGCAGTTGGGCAAACACCGGGGAGCTGTTTTTT. Translated: CASSWANTGELFF.

V is TRBV9 and J is TRBJ2-3; 8 positions agree with TRBD1. V lost 4 bases, J lost 6 bases, and 10 bases stayed unmatched. Germline CDR1 SGDLS, CDR2 YYNGEE. The CDR3 consists of 15 residues. CDR3 sequence (DNA): TGTGCCAGCAGCTTAGGACAGGGTGGATTCGATACGCAGTATTTT. This codes for CASSLGQGGFDTQYF.

This clone came up a few times. The rearrangement joins TRBV10-2 to TRBJ2-3, with D tentatively TRBD2 (6 bases). V gave up 8 bases and J gave up 3 bases, with 15 bases separating them. CDR3 size: 14 residues. Germline V gene sequence: CDR1 WSHSY, CDR2 SAAADI. The CDR3 loop is CASRFSAGTDTQYF. Here the CDR3 DNA reads TGCGCCAGCCGCTTTTCCGCGGGGACAGATACGCAGTATTTT.

The genes are TRBV5-6 and TRBJ2-7; 8 bases agree with TRBD2. V was pared by 3 bases and J by 4 bases, with 3 bases of the junction left unmatched. This CDR3 region has 13 residues. Germline CDR1 reads SGHDT; CDR2 reads YYEEEE. The CDR3 spells CASSWAGGYEQYF. The DNA for the CDR3 is TGTGCCAGCAGCTGGGCGGGGGGTTACGAGCAGTACTTC.

This chain joins TRBV4-1 and TRBJ1-1, with no clear D. The germline V and J ends were trimmed by 1 base and 1 base, with 16 bases remaining between them. This CDR3 is 17 amino acids long. Germline loops: CDR1 MGHRA, CDR2 YSYEKL. The CDR3 spells CASSQVGYAGTNTEAFF. The CDR3 nucleotides are TGCGCCAGCAGCCAAGTGGGTTATGCGGGCACGAACACTGAAGCTTTCTTT.